The next 21 T cell receptor beta chains were all read from a single sample in a study of T cells in localized non-small cell lung cancer. Assay used: immunoSEQ multiplex PCR; TCRdb lists only in-frame clones, some missing. The sample has 38,000 or so clones, 86% seen once. Sequenced here: peripheral blood mononuclear cells, sampled before any cancer treatment. The receptors derive from a male donor older than 55 with stage II lung adenocarcinoma.

This clone was counted between two and nine times. V is TRBV6-5 and J is TRBJ1-1, with D possibly matching TRBD1 (5 bases). V shed 6 bases and J shed 10 bases, with 18 bases lying between them. Germline CDR1 and CDR2: MNHEY and SVGAGI. The CDR3 sequence is 13 residues long. In DNA form, the CDR3 reads TGTGCCAGCAGCCGGGACGCTATGGAGGGAGCTTTCTTT. This codes for CASSRDAMEGAFF.

The rearrangement links TRBV19 to TRBJ1-1; D might be TRBD1 (5 bases). V was clipped by 7 bases and J by 5 bases, with 17 bases between them. This CDR3 spans 14 amino acids. Germline CDR1 and CDR2: LNHDA and SQIVND (reference sequence). CDR3 DNA: TGTGCCAGTACCATCCAGGGAGCTTGGACTGAAGCTTTCTTT. This codes for CASTIQGAWTEAFF.

This clone was detected a few times. The rearrangement uses TRBV19 and TRBJ2-1; D is ambiguous. CDR3 length equals 15 residues. Trimming removed 1 base from V and 4 bases from J, with 11 bases in between. Germline V CDR1 and CDR2: LNHDA, SQIVND (reference sequence). CDR3 sequence: CASSIGSREYNEQFF. CDR3 in DNA: TGTGCCAGTAGTATAGGGAGTAGAGAGTACAATGAGCAGTTCTTC.

The V and J genes are TRBV5-6 and TRBJ2-7, with a possible D match to TRBD1 (5 bases). The CDR3 runs 14 residues. Germline CDR1 SGHDT, CDR2 YYEEEE. V lost 3 bases to trimming and J lost 6 bases, with 16 bases between them. The CDR3 DNA reads as TGTGCCAGCAGCTCCCTCAGGGCGTCGGGCGAGCAGTACTTC. Translating gives CASSSLRASGEQYF.

With respect to this clone: At one boundary the junction diverges from the germline segment, which might be a read error. Different DNA sequences within this sample yield the same CDR3. The J gene is TRBJ1-5, the V gene TRBV7-9, with D maybe TRBD1 (5 bases). Germline lookup yields CDR1 SEHNR and CDR2 FQNEAQ (reference sequence). This CDR3 comprises 15 residues. The CDR3 DNA sequence: TGTGCCAGCAGCTTATGGGCAGGGCCCGATCAGCCCCAGCATTTC. Amino acid sequence: CASSLWAGPDQPQHF. The full variable domain, rest sourced from reference TRBV7-9 and TRBJ1-5, is DTGVSQNPRHKITKRGQNVTFRCDPISEHNRLYWYRQTLGQGPEFLTYFQNEAQLEKSRLLSDRFSAERPKGSFSTLEIQRTEQGDSAMYLCASSLWAGPDQPQHFGDGTRLSIL.

CDR3 nucleotide sequence: TGCGCCAGCAGTGATCGGCAGGGGAAGGTAATCGCTGAAGCTTTCTTT. Translated, it gives CASSDRQGKVIAEAFF. The chain recombines TRBV10-1 with TRBJ1-1; perhaps TRBD1 as D (6 bases). CDR3 length: 16 residues. Trimming shortened V by 3 bases and J by 6 bases, and 20 bases separated the two germline ends. Germline V gives CDR1 WNHNN, CDR2 SYGVQD (reference sequence).

This clone was recorded a few times. The chain links TRBV11-2 to TRBJ1-1, with TRBD1 identical over 9 bases. The J segment lost 7 bases and the V segment lost 3 bases, leaving 3 bases of the junction unmatched. The CDR3 sequence is 13 residues long. The V gene's germline CDR1 is SGHAT and CDR2 FQNNGV. The CDR3: CASSLDRGGEAFF. The CDR3 coding sequence is TGTGCCAGCAGCTTGGACAGGGGCGGTGAAGCTTTCTTT.

V is TRBV7-9 and J is TRBJ2-2; no clear D gene. Between the trimmed V and J ends, which lost 1 base and 5 bases, there was a span of 5 bases. This CDR3 contains 13 residues. Germline CDR1 and CDR2: SEHNR and FQNEAQ (reference sequence). The CDR3 reads CASSLEQTGELFF. The CDR3 DNA follows: TGTGCCAGCAGCTTAGAACAGACCGGGGAGCTGTTTTTT.

The chain combines TRBV11-2 with TRBJ1-1; no reliable D call. Deletions cut 6 bases from V and 0 bases from J, with 14 bases between. The CDR3 covers 15 residues. In germline, CDR1 is SGHAT, CDR2 FQNNGV. The CDR3 region has the DNA TGTGCCAGCAGATGGATGGGCCGTATGAACACTGAAGCTTTCTTT. It is translated as CASRWMGRMNTEAFF.

The chain couples TRBV25-1 to TRBJ1-6; D gene ambiguous. The V and J ends lost 3 bases and 9 bases respectively, with 12 bases between them. This CDR3 has 14 amino acids. The V gene's germline CDR1 is MGHDK and CDR2 SYGVNS. CDR3 in DNA: TGTGCCAGCAGTGAGGACGTCTTTACTTCACCCCTCCACTTT. Translating it yields CASSEDVFTSPLHF.

The CDR3 sequence is CASASQGLNTDTQYF. In nucleotides, the CDR3 is TGTGCCAGCGCCTCACAGGGGTTGAACACAGATACGCAGTATTTT. The chain employs TRBV5-5 and TRBJ2-3; 7 bases match TRBD1. CDR1 and CDR2 (germline): SGHKS, YYEKEE (reference sequence). This CDR3 region has 15 residues. Trimming took 7 bases from V and 2 from J; bases not matched to a gene: 10.

The rearrangement uses TRBV28 and TRBJ2-7, with unresolved D. Germline-derived CDR1 and CDR2 are MDHEN and SYDVKM. The V end was cut by 6 bases, the J end by 0 bases, with 12 bases between. The CDR3 sequence is 14 residues long. Here the CDR3 reads CASSSGPPSYEQYF. The CDR3 bases are TGTGCCAGCAGCTCGGGTCCCCCCTCCTACGAGCAGTACTTC.

J is TRBJ1-1 and V is TRBV19; D unclear. The CDR3 runs 16 residues. V lost 4 bases and J 1 base, leaving 16 bases between the germline ends. Looked up from germline, CDR1 is LNHDA and CDR2 is SQIVND (reference sequence). The CDR3 here is CASSTIYKPGNTEAFF. The CDR3 coding sequence is TGTGCCAGTAGTACAATTTACAAACCGGGGAACACTGAAGCTTTCTTT. Together with reference TRBV19 and TRBJ1-1, the CDR3 gives the full variable domain: DGGITQSPKYLFRKEGQNVTLSCEQNLNHDAMYWYRQDPGQGLRLIYYSQIVNDFQKGDIAEGYSVSREKKESFPLTVTSAQKNPTAFYLCASSTIYKPGNTEAFFGQGTRLTVV.

This sequence joins TRBV29-1 and TRBJ2-3; 8 bases fit TRBD1. There are 13 residues in the CDR3. V lost 3 bases and J lost 4; bases outside the gene matches: 3. CDR1 and CDR2 (germline): SQVTM, ANQGSEA. CDR3 residues: CSVDGQGSDTQYF. The CDR3 region has the DNA TGCAGCGTTGATGGACAGGGCTCAGATACGCAGTATTTT.

The CDR3: CASSGGVNYEQYF. In nucleotides, the CDR3 is TGTGCCAGCAGTGGGGGTGTTAACTACGAGCAGTACTTC. The gene calls are TRBV2 and TRBJ2-7, with D unclear. This CDR3 region has 13 residues. Germline loops: CDR1 SNHLY, CDR2 FYNNEI. The V gene lost 4 bases and the J gene lost 3 bases, with 10 bases spanning the gap.

This rearrangement joins TRBV6-5 to TRBJ2-3, with 7 positions matching TRBD1. The V gene's germline CDR1 is MNHEY and CDR2 SVGAGI. V shed 4 bases, J shed 6 bases, and the junction held 7 bases outside the gene matches. This CDR3 has 14 residues. The chain's CDR3 is CASSSPDRVDTQYF. CDR3 nucleotide sequence: TGTGCCAGCAGTTCCCCTGACAGGGTCGATACGCAGTATTTT.

The chain employs TRBV15 and TRBJ1-5; D possibly corresponds to TRBD1 (5 bases). CDR1 is LNHNV and CDR2 is YYDKDF in the germline V gene (reference sequence). The CDR3 consists of 13 residues. Deletions cut 11 bases from V and 2 bases from J, with 13 bases between. CDR3 DNA: TGTGCCGCAGGCAGGGATCGCAATCAGCCCCAGCATTTT. Translating it yields CAAGRDRNQPQHF. The full variable domain, in which reference TRBV15 and TRBJ1-5 provide the parts outside the CDR3, is DAMVIQNPRYQVTQFGKPVTLSCSQTLNHNVMYWYQQKSSQAPKLLFHYYDKDFNNEADTPDNFQSRRPNTSFCFLDIRSPGLGDTAMYLCAAGRDRNQPQHFGDGTRLSIL.

V usage is TRBV19 and J usage is TRBJ2-1; D gene unclear. Per germline, CDR1 LNHDA and CDR2 SQIVND (reference sequence). V was cut by 0 bases and J by 1 base, with 10 bases left in between. The CDR3 covers 16 residues. CDR3 loop: CASSIEVGRSYNEQFF. The CDR3, as DNA: TGTGCCAGTAGTATAGAGGTCGGCAGGTCCTACAATGAGCAGTTCTTC.

V and J are TRBV5-1 and TRBJ2-1; D is ambiguous. Germline V lookup: CDR1 SGHRS, CDR2 YFSETQ. Between the trimmed V and J ends, which lost 0 bases and 2 bases, there was a span of 9 bases. This CDR3 spans 15 amino acids. Here the CDR3 reads CASSLARAAYNEQFF. Written as DNA, the CDR3 is TGCGCCAGCAGCTTGGCCCGGGCAGCCTACAATGAGCAGTTCTTC.

This sequence joins TRBV7-2 and TRBJ2-1; D perhaps matches TRBD2 (6 bases). Germline-derived CDR1 and CDR2 are SGHTA and FQGNSA. V shed 5 bases and J shed 8 bases, with 16 bases lying between them. The CDR3 spans 14 residues. The CDR3 bases are TGTGCCAGCAGCGGAGGGAAAGGGTCCGATGAGCAGTTCTTC. Amino acids: CASSGGKGSDEQFF. The full variable domain, its missing parts supplied by reference TRBV7-2 and TRBJ2-1, is GAGVSQSPSNKVTEKGKDVELRCDPISGHTALYWYRQSLGQGLEFLIYFQGNSAPDKSGLPSDRFSAERTGGSVSTLTIQRTQQEDSAVYLCASSGGKGSDEQFFGPGTRLTVL.

The gene calls are TRBV30 and TRBJ2-7; the D gene is possibly TRBD1 (6 bases). The V end was cut by 7 bases, the J end by 3 bases, with 13 bases between. The CDR3 runs to 12 residues. From germline, CDR1 is GTSNPN and CDR2 SVGIG (reference sequence). The CDR3, as DNA: TGTGCCTCCCGGGACACAAACTACGAGCAGTACTTC. It codes for CASRDTNYEQYF.